The 5 T cell receptor beta chains below were found in one sample sequenced in a study of CD8+ T cells in alopecia areata. Isolated RNA was reverse transcribed into cDNA used as the sequencing template. Assay used: immunoSEQ multiplex PCR; TCRdb lists only in-frame clones, some missing. The repertoire includes around 130,000 clones, 58% of them detected once, and 3.5% to 5% sits in the top ten. The material sequenced was CD4+ T cells sorted from blood, taken at week 0. All receptors derive from a human donor with alopecia areata.

The chain couples TRBV27 to TRBJ1-5; 7 bases align to TRBD1. Per the germline V gene, CDR1 is MNHEY and CDR2 is SMNVEV (reference sequence). The V segment lost 8 bases and the J segment 6 bases; nucleotides outside the gene matches: 10. The CDR3 consists of 14 residues. The CDR3 DNA is TGTGCCAGCGGTCCAACAGGGGAGGGTCAGCCCCAGCATTTT. This codes for CASGPTGEGQPQHF.

The chain recombines TRBV19 with TRBJ2-2; 7 bases map to TRBD1. V was clipped by 3 bases and J by 1 base; unmatched bases: 5. In germline, CDR1 is LNHDA, CDR2 SQIVND (reference sequence). The CDR3 runs 16 residues. CDR3 sequence: CASSINPGGNTGELFF. The CDR3 DNA reads as TGTGCCAGTAGTATTAATCCAGGGGGGAACACCGGGGAGCTGTTTTTT.

The chain links TRBV2 to TRBJ2-3; tentatively, D is TRBD1 or TRBD2 (5 bases each). CDR1 is SNHLY, CDR2 FYNNEI, per germline. This CDR3 has 15 amino acids. The V and J ends lost 8 bases and 0 bases respectively, with 15 bases between them. The CDR3 region is CASVIGATSTDTQYF. The CDR3 DNA reads TGTGCCAGCGTGATCGGGGCAACTAGCACAGATACGCAGTATTTT.

This clone has only a few counts. CDR3 residues: CATSSPGPTSGRIREQFF. The CDR3 nucleotides read TGTGCCACCAGCTCCCCCGGTCCGACTAGCGGGAGAATCCGGGAGCAGTTCTTC. J is TRBJ2-1 and V is TRBV15; TRBD2 agrees at 12 bases. The CDR3 contains 18 residues. Trimming at V came to 5 bases and at J to 10 bases, leaving 18 bases not matched to a gene. CDR1 is LNHNV and CDR2 is YYDKDF in the germline V gene (reference sequence). The entire variable domain, with the rest obtained from reference TRBV15 and TRBJ2-1, is as follows: DAMVIQNPRYQVTQFGKPVTLSCSQTLNHNVMYWYQQKSSQAPKLLFHYYDKDFNNEADTPDNFQSRRPNTSFCFLDIRSPGLGDTAMYLCATSSPGPTSGRIREQFFGPGTRLTVL.

The CDR3 region is CAWSQGGNEQYF. In DNA, the CDR3 is TGTGCCTGGAGCCAGGGAGGGAACGAGCAGTACTTC. V gene TRBV30 combines with J gene TRBJ2-7, with TRBD2 identical over 7 bases. This CDR3 is 12 amino acids long. CDR1 and CDR2 from the germline V gene are GTSNPN and SVGIG (reference sequence). Germline trimming cut 3 bases from V and 5 bases from J; bases unmatched to any gene: 4.